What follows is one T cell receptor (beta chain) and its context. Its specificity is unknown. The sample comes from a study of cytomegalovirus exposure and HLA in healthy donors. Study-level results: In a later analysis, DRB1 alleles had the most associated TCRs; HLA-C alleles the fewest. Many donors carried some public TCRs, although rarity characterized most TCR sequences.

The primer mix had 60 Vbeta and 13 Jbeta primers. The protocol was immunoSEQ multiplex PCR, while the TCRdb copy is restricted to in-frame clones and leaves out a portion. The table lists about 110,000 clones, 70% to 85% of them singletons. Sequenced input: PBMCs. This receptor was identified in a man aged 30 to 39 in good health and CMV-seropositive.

The CDR3 spells CASTSGGASFETQYF. In nucleotides, the CDR3 is TGTGCCAGCACTAGCGGGGGGGCAAGTTTCGAGACCCAGTACTTC. The chain combines TRBV6-1 with TRBJ2-5, with 12 bases aligning to TRBD2. Germline V CDR1 and CDR2: MNHNS, SASEGT. J gave up 5 bases and V 7 bases, and 8 bases lay outside the gene matches. The CDR3 has 15 amino acids.